Listed below are T cell receptor beta chains from one sample, sequenced in a study of glioma-infiltrating T cells after dendritic cell vaccination. TCRdb's copy holds only in-frame clones and misses some; the assay was immunoSEQ multiplex PCR. This sample has about 46,000 clones, with about 88% found just once. The sample consisted of blood, taken after dendritic cell vaccination. The receptor set was obtained from a human donor with glioblastoma. The CDR3 runs from the conserved cysteine through the conserved F or W. D genes are given only for firm matches. Size tells how often a clone was seen (once, few, many) or the class of an expanded clone, and some rows leave it out.

CASNARLDGYTF TGTGCCAGCAACGCCCGGTTGGATGGCTACACCTTC 12 TRBJ1-2 . TRBV2 .
CASSRTYTDTNTEAFF TGCGCCAGCAGCAGGACTTACACAGACACGAACACTGAAGCTTTCTTT 16 TRBJ1-1 . TRBV5-1 .
CASSGRGGNYGYTF TGTGCCAGCTCGGGACGGGGGGGAAACTATGGCTACACCTTC 14 TRBJ1-2 . TRBV6-5 .
CASSQQTSGNNEQYF TGTGCCAGCAGCCAGCAGACTAGCGGGAACAACGAGCAGTACTTC 15 TRBJ2-7 . TRBV4-2 TRBD2
CASSLALWGTNQPQHF TGTGCCAGCAGCTTAGCGCTATGGGGGACTAATCAGCCCCAGCATTTT 16 TRBJ1-5 . TRBV7-8 .
CASSTGTGPGELFF TGTGCCAGCAGCACCGGGACAGGACCCGGGGAGCTGTTTTTT 14 TRBJ2-2 once TRBV5-4 TRBD1
CASSQYSGRNYEQYF TGTGCCAGCAGCCAATATAGCGGGAGGAACTACGAGCAGTACTTC 15 TRBJ2-7 once TRBV11-3 TRBD2
CASSSGGTGELFF TGTGCCAGCAGCTCGGGGGGCACCGGGGAGCTGTTTTTT 13 TRBJ2-2 once TRBV7-3 TRBD2
CASSVAYNEQFF TGTGCCAGCAGCGTAGCTTACAATGAGCAGTTCTTC 12 TRBJ2-1 . TRBV9 .
CASSGQANTEAFF TGTGCCAGCAGTGGGCAGGCGAACACTGAAGCTTTCTTT 13 TRBJ1-1 . TRBV25-1 .
CASSQAVGGYEQYF TGCGCCAGCAGCCAAGCTGTTGGGGGGTACGAGCAGTACTTC 14 TRBJ2-7 . TRBV4-3 .
CASSVEGRQVYGYTF TGTGCCAGCAGCGTAGAGGGACGACAGGTTTATGGCTACACCTTC 15 TRBJ1-2 . TRBV9 .
CAIRGGRTEAFF TGTGCCATCAGAGGGGGTAGGACTGAAGCTTTCTTT 12 TRBJ1-1 . TRBV10-3 .
CASSLGLREGEQFF TGTGCCAGCAGCTTAGGGTTGCGGGAGGGTGAGCAGTTCTTC 14 TRBJ2-1 . TRBV11-3 TRBD2
CASSVRGLRGDYGYTF TGTGCCAGCAGTGTCAGAGGTCTCAGGGGAGACTATGGCTACACCTTC 16 TRBJ1-2 . TRBV28 .
CASSLGLGTLGELFF TGTGCCAGCAGCTTAGGATTAGGGACACTCGGGGAGCTGTTTTTT 15 TRBJ2-2 . TRBV7-2 .
CASSQGILFSNYGYTF TGCGCCAGCAGCCAAGGAATTCTATTTTCTAACTATGGCTACACCTTC 16 TRBJ1-2 few TRBV4-1 .
CASSPDRGGDTQYF TGTGCCAGCAGCCCGGACAGGGGAGGAGATACGCAGTATTTT 14 TRBJ2-3 . TRBV5-6 TRBD1
CAKNPGVWEGRRELFF TGCGCCAAAAACCCCGGGGTGTGGGAGGGCCGCCGGGAGCTGTTTTTT 16 TRBJ2-2 . TRBV23-1 TRBD2
CASSHYRGRTYEQYF TGCGCCAGCAGCCATTACAGGGGGCGAACCTACGAGCAGTACTTC 15 TRBJ2-7 . TRBV4-3 TRBD1
CASGGGAVSYEQYF TGTGCCAGCGGTGGTGGGGCAGTCTCCTACGAGCAGTACTTC 14 TRBJ2-7 . TRBV6-1 .
CASSPWTRTGGYNEQFF TGTGCCAGCAGCCCCTGGACTAGGACGGGAGGCTACAATGAGCAGTTCTTC 17 TRBJ2-1 . TRBV7-2 TRBD2
CASSLVQIGVIDEQFF TGTGCCAGCAGCTTGGTCCAAATCGGTGTAATCGATGAGCAGTTCTTC 16 TRBJ2-1 . TRBV5-6 .
CASSTTRYGYTF TGTGCCAGCAGCACGACTCGGTATGGCTACACCTTC 12 TRBJ1-2 . TRBV5-6 .
CAIPGTSGGTQYF TGTGCCATCCCAGGGACTAGCGGGGGGACGCAGTATTTT 13 TRBJ2-3 . TRBV28 TRBD2
CASSDLSYEQYF TGTGCCAGCAGCGACTTATCCTACGAGCAGTACTTC 12 TRBJ2-7 . TRBV7-8 .
CASSQDGNQPQHF TGTGCCAGCAGCCAAGACGGCAATCAGCCCCAGCATTTT 13 TRBJ1-5 . TRBV4-2 .
CAISFSGTGGRDTQYF TGTGCCATCAGTTTTTCCGGGACAGGGGGCCGAGATACGCAGTATTTT 16 TRBJ2-3 . TRBV10-3 TRBD1
CASSSAGAETQYF TGTGCCAGCAGCTCTGCTGGGGCAGAGACCCAGTACTTC 13 TRBJ2-5 . TRBV7-9 .
CASSRSGTGRSDTQYF TGTGCCAGCTCCCGGTCCGGGACAGGTCGATCAGATACGCAGTATTTT 16 TRBJ2-3 once TRBV11-3 TRBD1
CASSLGGLYEQYF TGTGCCAGCAGTTTGGGAGGTTTGTACGAGCAGTACTTC 13 TRBJ2-7 . TRBV28 .
CASSLHPTSGSINEQFF TGTGCCAGCAGCCTACACCCGACTAGCGGGAGTATTAATGAGCAGTTCTTC 17 TRBJ2-1 . TRBV5-4 TRBD2
CAISGDRGGYGYTF TGTGCCATCAGCGGTGACAGGGGCGGCTATGGCTACACCTTC 14 TRBJ1-2 . TRBV10-3 TRBD1
CASSQEARGRNEQYF TGTGCCAGCAGCCAAGAAGCTAGGGGGCGGAACGAGCAGTACTTC 15 TRBJ2-7 . TRBV4-2 TRBD1
CARRQHSYEQYF TGCGCCAGGAGACAGCACTCCTACGAGCAGTACTTC 12 TRBJ2-7 . TRBV10-1 .
CASSVEASGTDTQYF TGTGCCAGCAGCGTAGAAGCCTCGGGCACAGATACGCAGTATTTT 15 TRBJ2-3 . TRBV9 .
CASSRTGSPQETQYF TGCGCCAGCAGCAGAACCGGGAGCCCGCAAGAGACCCAGTACTTC 15 TRBJ2-5 . TRBV5-1 .
CASSPRTENYGYTF TGTGCCAGCTCACCCAGGACTGAGAACTATGGCTACACCTTC 14 TRBJ1-2 . TRBV18 .
CASTIDRGATEAFF TGTGCCAGCACAATAGACAGGGGGGCTACTGAAGCTTTCTTT 14 TRBJ1-1 . TRBV6-1 TRBD1
CASSLGPRSNYGYTF TGTGCCAGCAGTTTAGGGCCCCGTTCTAACTATGGCTACACCTTC 15 TRBJ1-2 once TRBV28 .
CASSISPRRYEQYF TGTGCCAGTAGTATAAGTCCCAGGCGCTACGAGCAGTACTTC 14 TRBJ2-7 . TRBV19 .
CASGHEQFF TGTGCCAGCGGGCATGAGCAGTTCTTC 9 TRBJ2-1 . TRBV28 .
CASSYSGRRGEQYF TGTGCCAGCAGTTACTCAGGTAGAAGAGGCGAGCAGTACTTC 14 TRBJ2-7 . TRBV6-5 .
CASSHVQNEQFF TGTGCCAGCAGCCATGTCCAAAATGAGCAGTTCTTC 12 TRBJ2-1 . TRBV7-6 .
CAWSRGPGGAFF TGTGCCTGGAGTAGGGGCCCCGGTGGGGCTTTCTTT 12 TRBJ1-1 . TRBV30 .
CASSVERGQGKLFF TGTGCCAGCAGCGTAGAACGGGGACAGGGAAAACTGTTTTTT 14 TRBJ1-4 . TRBV7-2 TRBD1
CASSSTYEQYF TGTGCCAGCAGCTCCACCTACGAGCAGTACTTC 11 TRBJ2-7 . TRBV11-2 .
CASSEPLWGQDNQPQHF TGTGCCAGCAGTGAACCGCTCTGGGGACAGGACAATCAGCCCCAGCATTTT 17 TRBJ1-5 . TRBV2 TRBD1
CASSSTGNTGELFF TGCGCCAGCAGTTCCACAGGGAACACCGGGGAGCTGTTTTTT 14 TRBJ2-2 . TRBV5-1 .
CASTGFSYEQYF TGTGCCAGCACAGGGTTCTCCTACGAGCAGTACTTC 12 TRBJ2-7 . TRBV6-1 .
CASSQDRGRTEAFF TGCGCCAGCAGCCAAGACAGGGGGCGCACTGAAGCTTTCTTT 14 TRBJ1-1 . TRBV4-1 TRBD1
CASSVTPQEADTQYF TGTGCCAGCAGCGTCACACCCCAGGAGGCAGATACGCAGTATTTT 15 TRBJ2-3 . TRBV9 .
CASSPFSGQEGSWHF TGTGCCAGCTCACCGTTTTCTGGACAGGAAGGATCTTGGCACTTC 15 TRBJ1-2 . TRBV18 TRBD1
CASSQDRYEQYF TGTGCCAGCAGCCAAGACAGGTACGAGCAGTACTTC 12 TRBJ2-7 . TRBV4-2 .